The clone carrying this T cell receptor beta chain was picked up a small number of times. Its target is unknown. This record comes from a study of CD8 T cells in ankylosing spondylitis. Findings and limits, study-wide: A motif in TCR beta, a set of fewer than ten highly homologous variants, appeared characteristic of ankylosing spondylitis blood. Certain motif variants had earlier been reported in reactive arthritis synovial fluid and blood. Clones linked to disease were reported to show significant enrichment in matched ankylosing spondylitis synovial fluid.

The CDR3 loop spans 11 amino acids. Trimming removed 5 bases at V and 6 bases at J, with 6 bases between. Germline V lookup: CDR1 SGHAT, CDR2 FQNNGV. A quantitative 5'-RACE method, one with molecular barcodes, was used to make TCR beta libraries. TCRdb analysed the 5' RACE reads with MiXCR anew, one entry per CDR3 protein. Of about 340,000 distinct CDR3 sequences in the sample, roughly 14% were seen once. Sequenced input: blood, either unsorted or a sorted T cell fraction (not recorded which). The genes are TRBV11-2 and TRBJ2-3, with unresolved D. The clonotype comes from a male donor with ankylosing spondylitis or in good health (not recorded which). CDR3 amino acids: CASSVRDTQYF. DNA for the CDR3: TGTGCCAGCAGCGTCAGGGATACGCAGTATTTT.